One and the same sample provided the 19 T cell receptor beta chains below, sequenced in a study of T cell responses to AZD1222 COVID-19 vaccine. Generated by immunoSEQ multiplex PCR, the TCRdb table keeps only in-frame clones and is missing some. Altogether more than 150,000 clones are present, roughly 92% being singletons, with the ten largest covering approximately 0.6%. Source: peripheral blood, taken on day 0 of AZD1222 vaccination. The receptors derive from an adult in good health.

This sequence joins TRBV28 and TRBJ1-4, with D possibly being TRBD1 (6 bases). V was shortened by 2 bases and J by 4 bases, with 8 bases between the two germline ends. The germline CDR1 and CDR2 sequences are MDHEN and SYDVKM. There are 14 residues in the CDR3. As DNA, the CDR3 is TGTGCCAGCAGTTTAGGGGGGCTTAATGAAAAACTGTTTTTT. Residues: CASSLGGLNEKLFF.

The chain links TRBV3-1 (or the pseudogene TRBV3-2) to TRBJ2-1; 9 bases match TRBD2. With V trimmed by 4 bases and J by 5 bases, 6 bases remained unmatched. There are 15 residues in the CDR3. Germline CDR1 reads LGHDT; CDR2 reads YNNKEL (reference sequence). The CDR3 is CASSPGTSPDNEQFF. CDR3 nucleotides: TGTGCCAGCAGCCCCGGGACTAGCCCCGACAATGAGCAGTTCTTC.

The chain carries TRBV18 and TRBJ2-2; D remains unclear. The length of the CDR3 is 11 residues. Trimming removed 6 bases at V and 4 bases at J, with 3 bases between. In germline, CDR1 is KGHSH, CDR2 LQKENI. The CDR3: CASSSTGELFF. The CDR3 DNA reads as TGTGCCAGCTCGAGCACCGGGGAGCTGTTTTTT. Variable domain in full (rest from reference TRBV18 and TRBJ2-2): NAGVMQNPRHLVRRRGQEARLRCSPMKGHSHVYWYRQLPEEGLKFMVYLQKENIIDESGMPKERFSAEFPKEGPSILRIQQVVRGDSAAYFCASSSTGELFFGEGSRLTVL.

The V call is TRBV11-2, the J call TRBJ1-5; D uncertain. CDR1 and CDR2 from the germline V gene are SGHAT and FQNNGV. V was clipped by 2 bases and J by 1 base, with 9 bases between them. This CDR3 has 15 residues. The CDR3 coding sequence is TGTGCCAGCAGCTTATTGGAGGGAAGCAATCAGCCCCAGCATTTT. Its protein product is CASSLLEGSNQPQHF.

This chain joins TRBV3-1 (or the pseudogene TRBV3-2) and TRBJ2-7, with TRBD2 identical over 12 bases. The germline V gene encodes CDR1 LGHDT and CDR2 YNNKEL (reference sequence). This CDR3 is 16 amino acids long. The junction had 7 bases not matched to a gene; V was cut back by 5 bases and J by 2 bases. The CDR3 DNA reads TGTGCCAGCAGCTTGAAGCTAGCGGGAGGGCCCTACGAGCAGTACTTC. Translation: CASSLKLAGGPYEQYF.

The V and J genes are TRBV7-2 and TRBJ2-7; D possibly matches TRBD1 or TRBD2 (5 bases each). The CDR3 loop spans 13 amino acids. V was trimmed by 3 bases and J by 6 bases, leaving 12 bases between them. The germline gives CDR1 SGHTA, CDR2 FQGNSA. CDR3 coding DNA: TGTGCCAGCAGCTTGGACCATGGGGGCGAGCAGTACTTC. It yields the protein CASSLDHGGEQYF.

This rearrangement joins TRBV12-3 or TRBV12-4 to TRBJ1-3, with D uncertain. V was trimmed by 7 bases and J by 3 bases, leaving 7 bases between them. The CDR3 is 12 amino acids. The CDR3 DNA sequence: TGTGCCAGCATACTTGGTGGAAACACCATATATTTT. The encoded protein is CASILGGNTIYF.

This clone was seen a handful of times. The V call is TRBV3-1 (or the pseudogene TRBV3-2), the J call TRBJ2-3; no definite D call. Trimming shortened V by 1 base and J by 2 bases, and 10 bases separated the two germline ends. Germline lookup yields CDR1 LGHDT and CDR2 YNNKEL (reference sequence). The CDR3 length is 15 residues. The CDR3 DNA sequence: TGTGCCAGCAGCCAAGGGTCGGCAGACACAGATACGCAGTATTTT. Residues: CASSQGSADTDTQYF.

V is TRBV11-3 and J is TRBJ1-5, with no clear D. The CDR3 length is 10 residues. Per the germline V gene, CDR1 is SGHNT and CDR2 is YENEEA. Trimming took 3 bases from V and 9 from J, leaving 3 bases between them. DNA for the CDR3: TGTGCCAGCAGCTTTATGCCCCAGCATTTT. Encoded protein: CASSFMPQHF.

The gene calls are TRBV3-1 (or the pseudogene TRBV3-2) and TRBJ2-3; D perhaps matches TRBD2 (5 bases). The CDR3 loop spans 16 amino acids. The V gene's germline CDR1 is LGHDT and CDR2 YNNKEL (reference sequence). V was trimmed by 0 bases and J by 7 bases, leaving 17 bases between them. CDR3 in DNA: TGTGCCAGCAGCCAAGATCGGCTAGCTGTACAAAATACGCAGTATTTT. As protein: CASSQDRLAVQNTQYF.

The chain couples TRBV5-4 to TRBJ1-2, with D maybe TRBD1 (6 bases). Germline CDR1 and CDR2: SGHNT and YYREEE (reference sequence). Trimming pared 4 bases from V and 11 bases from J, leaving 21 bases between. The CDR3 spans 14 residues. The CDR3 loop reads CASSLLGTPGGYTF. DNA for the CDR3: TGTGCCAGCAGCCTCCTCGGGACACCCGGCGGTTACACCTTC.

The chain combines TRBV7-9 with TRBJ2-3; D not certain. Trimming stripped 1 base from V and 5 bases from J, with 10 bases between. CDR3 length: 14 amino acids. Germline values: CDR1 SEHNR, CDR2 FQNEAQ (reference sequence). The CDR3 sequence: CASSLGPSRDTQYF. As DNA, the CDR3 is TGTGCCAGCAGCTTAGGGCCCAGCCGAGATACGCAGTATTTT.

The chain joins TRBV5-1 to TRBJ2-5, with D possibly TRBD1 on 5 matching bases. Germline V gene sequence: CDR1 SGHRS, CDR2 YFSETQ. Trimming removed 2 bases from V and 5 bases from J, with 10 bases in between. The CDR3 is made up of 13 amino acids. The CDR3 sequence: CASSFTGRETQYF. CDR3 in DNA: TGCGCCAGCAGCTTCACAGGACGTGAGACCCAGTACTTC.

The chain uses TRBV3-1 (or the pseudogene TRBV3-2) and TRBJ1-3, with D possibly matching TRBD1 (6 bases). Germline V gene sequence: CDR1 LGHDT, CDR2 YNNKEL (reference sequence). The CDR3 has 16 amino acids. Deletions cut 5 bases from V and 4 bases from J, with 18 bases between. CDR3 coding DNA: TGTGCCAGCAGCGCAAATTCTGGGACAAGAGGAAACACCATATATTTT. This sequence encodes CASSANSGTRGNTIYF.

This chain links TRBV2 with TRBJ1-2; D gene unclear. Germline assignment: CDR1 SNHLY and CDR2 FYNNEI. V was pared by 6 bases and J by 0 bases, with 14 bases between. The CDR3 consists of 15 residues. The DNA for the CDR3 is TGTGCCAGCAGCCTCGGTCGCGGGGCTAACTATGGCTACACCTTC. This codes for CASSLGRGANYGYTF.

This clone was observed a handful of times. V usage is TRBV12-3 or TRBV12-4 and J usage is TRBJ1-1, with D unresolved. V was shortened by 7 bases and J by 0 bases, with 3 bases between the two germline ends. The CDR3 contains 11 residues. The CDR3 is CASTLNTEAFF. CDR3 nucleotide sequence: TGTGCCAGCACCCTGAACACTGAAGCTTTCTTT.

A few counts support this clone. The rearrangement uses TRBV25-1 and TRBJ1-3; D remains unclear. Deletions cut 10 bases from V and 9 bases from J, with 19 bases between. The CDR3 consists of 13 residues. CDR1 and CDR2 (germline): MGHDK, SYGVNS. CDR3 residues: CATTMGSGGTIYF. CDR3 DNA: TGTGCCACCACCATGGGCTCAGGAGGCACCATATATTTT.

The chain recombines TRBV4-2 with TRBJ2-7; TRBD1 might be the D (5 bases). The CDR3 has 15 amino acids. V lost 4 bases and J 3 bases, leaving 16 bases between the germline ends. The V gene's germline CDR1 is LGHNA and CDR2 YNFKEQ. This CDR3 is CASSPDPGADYEQYF. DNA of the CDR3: TGTGCCAGCAGCCCGGATCCTGGGGCCGACTACGAGCAGTACTTC.

The CDR3 bases are TGTGCCAGCAGCGTAGGGCTAGCGGACTACGAGCAGTACTTC. Translated: CASSVGLADYEQYF. The rearrangement joins TRBV9 to TRBJ2-7; 7 bases map to TRBD2. The germline CDR1 and CDR2 sequences are SGDLS and YYNGEE. The CDR3 sequence is 14 residues long. V shed 0 bases, J shed 3 bases, and the junction held 3 bases outside the gene matches. The variable domain in full, with the rest retrieved from reference TRBV9 and TRBJ2-7, is DSGVTQTPKHLITATGQRVTLRCSPRSGDLSVYWYQQSLDQGLQFLIQYYNGEERAKGNILERFSAQQFPDLHSELNLSSLELGDSALYFCASSVGLADYEQYFGPGTRLTVT.